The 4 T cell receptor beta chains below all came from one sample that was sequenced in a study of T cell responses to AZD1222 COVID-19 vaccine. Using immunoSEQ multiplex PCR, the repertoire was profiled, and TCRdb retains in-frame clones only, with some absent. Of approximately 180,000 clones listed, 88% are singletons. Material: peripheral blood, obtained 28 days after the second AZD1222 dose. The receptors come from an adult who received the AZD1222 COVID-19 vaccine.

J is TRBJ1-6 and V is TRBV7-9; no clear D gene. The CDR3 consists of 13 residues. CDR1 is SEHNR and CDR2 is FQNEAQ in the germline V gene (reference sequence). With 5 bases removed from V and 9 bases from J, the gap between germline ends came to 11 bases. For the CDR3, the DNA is TGTGCCAGCAGCACCGACTTGTCTTCACCCCTCCACTTT. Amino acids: CASSTDLSSPLHF.

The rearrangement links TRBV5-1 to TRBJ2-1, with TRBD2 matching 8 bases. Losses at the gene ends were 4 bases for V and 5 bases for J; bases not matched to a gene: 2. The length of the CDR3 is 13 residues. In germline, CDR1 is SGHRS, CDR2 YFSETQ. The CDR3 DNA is TGCGCCAGCAGCCTGACTAGCGACAATGAGCAGTTCTTC. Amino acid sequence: CASSLTSDNEQFF.

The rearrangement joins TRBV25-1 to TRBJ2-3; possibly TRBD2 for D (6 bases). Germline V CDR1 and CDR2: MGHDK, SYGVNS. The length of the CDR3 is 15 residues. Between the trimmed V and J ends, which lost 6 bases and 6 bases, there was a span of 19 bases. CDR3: CASRASSETRDTQYF. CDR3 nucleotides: TGTGCCAGCAGAGCCTCTAGCGAGACGAGGGATACGCAGTATTTT. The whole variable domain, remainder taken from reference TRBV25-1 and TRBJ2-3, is EADIYQTPRYLVIGTGKKITLECSQTMGHDKMYWYQQDPGMELHLIHYSYGVNSTEKGDLSSESTVSRIRTEHFPLTLESARPSHTSQYLCASRASSETRDTQYFGPGTRLTVL.

Written as DNA, the CDR3 is TGTGCCAGCAGTGACCGGGACAGGGCACTGCCGGGCTATGGCTACACCTTC. It is translated as CASSDRDRALPGYGYTF. The rearrangement uses TRBV6-1 and TRBJ1-2; 9 nucleotides align to TRBD1. The CDR3 runs 17 residues. Germline-derived CDR1 and CDR2 are MNHNS and SASEGT. V lost 3 bases and J lost 4; bases outside the gene matches: 12.